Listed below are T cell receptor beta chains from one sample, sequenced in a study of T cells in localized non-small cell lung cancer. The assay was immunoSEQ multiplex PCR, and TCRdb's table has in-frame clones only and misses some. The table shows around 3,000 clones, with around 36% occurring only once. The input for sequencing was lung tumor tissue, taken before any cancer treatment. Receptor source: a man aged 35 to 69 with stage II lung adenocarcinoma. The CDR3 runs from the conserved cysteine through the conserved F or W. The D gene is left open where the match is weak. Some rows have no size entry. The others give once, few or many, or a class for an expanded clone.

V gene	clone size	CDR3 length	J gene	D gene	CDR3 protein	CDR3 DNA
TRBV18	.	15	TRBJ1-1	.	CASSPPPVGNTEAFF	TGTGCCAGCTCACCACCGCCCGTCGGGAACACTGAAGCTTTCTTT
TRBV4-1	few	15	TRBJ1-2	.	CASSQDWGVIYGYTF	TGCGCCAGCAGCCAAGATTGGGGAGTCATCTATGGCTACACCTTC
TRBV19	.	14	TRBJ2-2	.	CASRPGPNTGELFF	TGTGCCAGTAGACCTGGACCTAACACCGGGGAGCTGTTTTTT
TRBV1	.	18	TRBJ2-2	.	CASSQDPSDRGNTGELFF	TGCGCCAGCAGCCAAGATCCTTCGGACAGGGGAAACACCGGGGAGCTGTTTTTT
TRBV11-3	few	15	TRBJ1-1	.	CASSQQSTAYTEAFF	TGTGCCAGCAGCCAACAATCGACAGCTTACACTGAAGCTTTCTTT
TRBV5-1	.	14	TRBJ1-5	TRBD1	CASSPGTDYQPQHF	TGCGCCAGCAGCCCTGGGACAGATTATCAGCCCCAGCATTTT
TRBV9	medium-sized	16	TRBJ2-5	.	CASSVAGSAHQETQYF	TGTGCCAGCAGCGTAGCTGGGAGCGCCCACCAAGAGACCCAGTACTTC
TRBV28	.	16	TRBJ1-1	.	CASSTLDPSQNTEAFF	TGTGCCAGCAGCACCCTCGACCCCTCTCAGAACACTGAAGCTTTCTTT
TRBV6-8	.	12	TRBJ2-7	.	CASSLGTYEQYF	TGTGCCAGCAGTCTAGGAACCTACGAGCAGTACTTC
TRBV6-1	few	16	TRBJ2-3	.	CASSEVGPASTDTQYF	TGTGCCAGCAGTGAAGTAGGACCAGCTAGCACAGATACGCAGTATTTT
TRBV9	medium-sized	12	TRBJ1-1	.	CASTVVTGEAFF	TGTGCCAGCACCGTCGTTACCGGGGAAGCTTTCTTT
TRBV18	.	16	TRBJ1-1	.	CASSPLTGAGRTEAFF	TGTGCCAGCTCACCACTGACAGGCGCTGGAAGGACTGAAGCTTTCTTT
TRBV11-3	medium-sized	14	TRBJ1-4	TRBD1	CASSKGQLNEKLFF	TGTGCCAGCAGCAAGGGACAGCTTAATGAAAAACTGTTTTTT
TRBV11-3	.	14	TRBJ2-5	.	CASSFGQAQETQYF	TGTGCCAGCAGCTTCGGGCAGGCCCAAGAGACCCAGTACTTC
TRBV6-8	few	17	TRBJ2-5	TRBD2	CASSYSGLAGSGTTQYF	TGTGCCAGCAGTTATTCAGGACTAGCGGGGTCCGGGACGACCCAGTACTTC
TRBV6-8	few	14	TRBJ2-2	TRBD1	CAIRIQGATGELFF	TGTGCCATCAGGATACAGGGGGCCACCGGGGAGCTGTTTTTT
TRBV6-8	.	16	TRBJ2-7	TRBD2	CASSFSGGANNHEQYF	TGTGCCAGCAGTTTTAGCGGGGGGGCTAACAACCACGAGCAGTACTTC
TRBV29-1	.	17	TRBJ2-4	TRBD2	CSVEDGATSEGEDIQYF	TGCAGCGTTGAAGATGGGGCTACTAGCGAGGGAGAGGACATTCAGTACTTC
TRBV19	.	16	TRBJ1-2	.	CASSIDLGQDIYGYTF	TGTGCCAGTAGTATAGATCTCGGGCAGGACATCTATGGCTACACCTTC
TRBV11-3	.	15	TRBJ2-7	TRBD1	CASSGGTGERYEQYF	TGTGCCAGCAGCGGGGGGACAGGGGAACGGTACGAGCAGTACTTC
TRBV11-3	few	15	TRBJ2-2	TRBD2	CASSLTSGGIGELFF	TGTGCCAGCAGCTTGACTAGCGGGGGTATCGGGGAGCTGTTTTTT
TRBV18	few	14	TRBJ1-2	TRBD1	CASNRGQGAGGYTF	TGTGCCAGTAATCGAGGACAGGGAGCTGGAGGCTACACCTTC
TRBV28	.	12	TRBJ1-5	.	CASMQSNQPQHF	TGTGCCAGCATGCAGAGCAATCAGCCCCAGCATTTT
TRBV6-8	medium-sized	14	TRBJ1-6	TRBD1	CASSRDRGNSPLHF	TGTGCCAGCAGCCGGGACAGGGGAAACTCACCCCTCCACTTT
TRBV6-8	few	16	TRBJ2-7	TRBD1	CAIARTGGSSSYEQYF	TGTGCCATTGCTCGAACAGGGGGCAGCAGCTCCTACGAGCAGTACTTC
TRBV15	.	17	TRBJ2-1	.	CATSRVGGTSSYNEQFF	TGTGCCACCAGCAGAGTAGGGGGAACGAGCTCCTACAATGAGCAGTTCTTC
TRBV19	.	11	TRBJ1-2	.	CASQRNYGYTF	TGTGCCAGTCAACGGAACTATGGCTACACCTTC
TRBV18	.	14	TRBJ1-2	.	CASSLGSSNYGYTF	TGTGCCAGCTCACTCGGCAGCTCTAACTATGGCTACACCTTC
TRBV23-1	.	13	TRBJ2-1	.	CASSQVLDNEQFF	TGCGCCAGCAGCCAAGTTCTAGACAATGAGCAGTTCTTC
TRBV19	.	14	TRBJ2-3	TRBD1	CASSISRDSQPQYF	TGTGCTAGTAGTATAAGCCGGGACAGTCAGCCCCAGTATTTT
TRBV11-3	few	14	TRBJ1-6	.	CASSAQGNNSPLHF	TGTGCCAGCAGCGCCCAGGGGAATAATTCACCCCTCCACTTT
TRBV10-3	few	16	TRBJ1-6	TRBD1	CAISESGTGGSSSLHF	TGTGCCATCAGTGAGTCGGGGACAGGGGGATCCTCATCCCTCCACTTT
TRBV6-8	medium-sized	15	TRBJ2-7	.	CASSYSFVNPYEQYF	TGTGCCAGCAGTTACTCGTTTGTGAACCCCTACGAGCAGTACTTC
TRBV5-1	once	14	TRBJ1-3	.	CASSLVGSGNTIYF	TGCGCCAGCAGCTTGGTGGGCTCTGGAAACACCATATATTTT
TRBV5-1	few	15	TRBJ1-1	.	CASSLAGGSNTEAFF	TGCGCCAGCAGCTTGGCCGGTGGGTCGAACACTGAAGCTTTCTTT
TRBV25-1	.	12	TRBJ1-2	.	CASSRGGDGYTF	TGTGCCAGCAGTCGAGGGGGGGATGGCTACACCTTC
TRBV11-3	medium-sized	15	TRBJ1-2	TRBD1	CASSLGDRPNYGYTF	TGTGCCAGCAGCTTAGGGGACAGGCCTAACTATGGCTACACCTTC
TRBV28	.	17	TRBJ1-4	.	CASSLSSFKVAGEKLFF	TGTGCCAGCAGTTTATCTAGCTTCAAGGTGGCTGGCGAAAAACTGTTTTTT
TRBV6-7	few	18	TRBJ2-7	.	CASSYRDPPGQGAYKQYF	TGTGCCAGCAGTTACCGAGACCCTCCGGGACAAGGGGCTTACAAGCAGTACTTC
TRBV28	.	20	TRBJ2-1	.	CASSLRRQRRNFSSYNEQFF	TGTGCCAGCAGTTTAAGGCGACAGCGGCGGAACTTTAGCTCCTACAATGAGCAGTTCTTC
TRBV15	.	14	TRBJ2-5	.	CATSSHGAGETQYF	TGTGCCACCAGCAGCCATGGGGCCGGCGAGACCCAGTACTTC
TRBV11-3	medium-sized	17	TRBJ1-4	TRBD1	CASSLFGRGQANEKLFF	TGTGCCAGCAGCTTATTCGGCCGGGGACAGGCTAATGAAAAACTGTTTTTT
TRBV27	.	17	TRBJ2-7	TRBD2	CATSGGPRTSGYYEQYF	TGTGCCACCAGTGGAGGCCCCCGGACTAGCGGATACTACGAGCAGTACTTC
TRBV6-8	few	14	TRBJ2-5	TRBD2	CASKVAGAGETQYF	TGTGCCAGCAAAGTAGCGGGGGCGGGGGAGACCCAGTACTTC
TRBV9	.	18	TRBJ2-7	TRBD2	CASSVGVSGPRTPYEQYF	TGTGCCAGCAGCGTAGGGGTTAGCGGGCCCCGGACCCCCTACGAGCAGTACTTC
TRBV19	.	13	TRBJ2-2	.	CASSMEGAGELFF	TGTGCCAGTAGTATGGAGGGGGCCGGGGAGCTGTTTTTT
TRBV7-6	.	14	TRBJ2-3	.	CASSLPAGTDTQYF	TGTGCCAGCAGCTTGCCAGCGGGCACAGATACGCAGTATTTT
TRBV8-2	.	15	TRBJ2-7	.	CASSLLGTDSYEQYF	TGTGCCAGCAGTTTATTAGGGACAGATTCCTACGAGCAGTACTTC